This TCR beta chain was recovered during a study of blood T cell repertoires in COVID-19. Study as a whole: COVID-19 samples from acute and convalescent phases originated in the United States, Italy and Spain. The analysed material was cDNA or gDNA that came from T cells, B-cell-depleted T cells, or PBMCs.

This CDR3 contains 14 residues. After removal of 3 bases from V and 9 bases from J, the junction contained 10 bases not matched to a gene. Germline CDR1 is SNHLY and CDR2 is FYNNEI. Generated by immunoSEQ multiplex PCR, the TCRdb table keeps only in-frame clones and is missing some. The table lists under 95,000 clones, over 80% of them singletons. This rearrangement joins TRBV2 to TRBJ1-1; 7 positions agree with TRBD1. This receptor was taken from a human donor in a cohort sampled during active COVID-19. The sequenced sample consisted of peripheral blood. The CDR3 nucleotides are TGTGCCAGCAGTGAGGTTGGCCCGACAGGGCAAGCTTTCTTT. Its translation: CASSEVGPTGQAFF.